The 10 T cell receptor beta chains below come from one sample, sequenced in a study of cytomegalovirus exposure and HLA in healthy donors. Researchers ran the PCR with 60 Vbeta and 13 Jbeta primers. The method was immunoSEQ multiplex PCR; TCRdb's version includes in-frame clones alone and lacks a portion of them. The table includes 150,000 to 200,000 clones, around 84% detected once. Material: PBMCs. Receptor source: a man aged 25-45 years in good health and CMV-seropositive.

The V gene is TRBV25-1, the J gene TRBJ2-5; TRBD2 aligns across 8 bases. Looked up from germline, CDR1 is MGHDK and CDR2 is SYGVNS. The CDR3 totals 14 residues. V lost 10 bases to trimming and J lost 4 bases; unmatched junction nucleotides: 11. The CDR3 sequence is CATARSGSLETQYF. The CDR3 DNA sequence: TGTGCCACCGCACGGAGCGGGAGTTTAGAGACCCAGTACTTC. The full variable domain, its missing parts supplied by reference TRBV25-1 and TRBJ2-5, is EADIYQTPRYLVIGTGKKITLECSQTMGHDKMYWYQQDPGMELHLIHYSYGVNSTEKGDLSSESTVSRIRTEHFPLTLESARPSHTSQYLCATARSGSLETQYFGPGTRLLVL.

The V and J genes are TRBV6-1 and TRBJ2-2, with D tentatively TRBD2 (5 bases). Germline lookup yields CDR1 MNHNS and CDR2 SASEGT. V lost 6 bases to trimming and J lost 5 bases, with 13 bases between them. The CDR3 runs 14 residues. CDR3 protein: CASRRDATTGELFF. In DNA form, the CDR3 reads TGTGCCAGCAGACGGGATGCCACTACCGGGGAGCTGTTTTTT.

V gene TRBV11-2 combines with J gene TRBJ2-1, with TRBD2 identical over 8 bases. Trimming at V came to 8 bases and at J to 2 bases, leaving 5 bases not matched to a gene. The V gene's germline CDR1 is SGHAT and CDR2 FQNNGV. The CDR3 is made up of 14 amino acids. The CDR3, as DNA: TGTGCCAGCGCCCGACTAGCGCCCTACAATGAGCAGTTCTTC. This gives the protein CASARLAPYNEQFF.

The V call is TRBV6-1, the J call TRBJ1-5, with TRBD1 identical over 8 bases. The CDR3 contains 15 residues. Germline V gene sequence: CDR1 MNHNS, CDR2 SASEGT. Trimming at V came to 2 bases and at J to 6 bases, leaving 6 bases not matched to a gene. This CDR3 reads CASSEIRGQGQPQHF. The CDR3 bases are TGTGCCAGCAGTGAAATCAGGGGGCAAGGTCAGCCCCAGCATTTT.

The CDR3 bases are TGTGCCAGCACCACTACAGGGTCTGGCTACACCTTC. Protein sequence: CASTTTGSGYTF. This chain uses TRBV2 with TRBJ1-2; D is perhaps TRBD1 (6 bases). Germline values: CDR1 SNHLY, CDR2 FYNNEI. Trimming shortened V by 7 bases and J by 7 bases, and 13 bases separated the two germline ends. The CDR3 extends over 12 amino acids. Together with reference TRBV2 and TRBJ1-2, the CDR3 gives the full variable domain: EPEVTQTPSHQVTQMGQEVILRCVPISNHLYFYWYRQILGQKVEFLVSFYNNEISEKSEIFDDQFSVERPDGSNFTLKIRSTKLEDSAMYFCASTTTGSGYTFGSGTRLTVV.

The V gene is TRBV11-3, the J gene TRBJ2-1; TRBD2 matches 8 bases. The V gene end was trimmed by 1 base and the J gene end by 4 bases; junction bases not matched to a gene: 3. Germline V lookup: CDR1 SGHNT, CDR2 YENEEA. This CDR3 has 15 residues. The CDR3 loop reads CASSLGSGVYNEQFF. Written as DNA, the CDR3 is TGTGCCAGCAGCTTAGGTAGCGGGGTATACAATGAGCAGTTCTTC.

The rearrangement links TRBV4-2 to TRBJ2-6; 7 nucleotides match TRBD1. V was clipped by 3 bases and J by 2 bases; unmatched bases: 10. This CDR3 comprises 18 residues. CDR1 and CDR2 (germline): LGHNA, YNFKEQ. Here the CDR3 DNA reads TGTGCCAGCAGCCAGAATAACAGGGGCGCAACTGGGGCCAACGTCCTGACTTTC. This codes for CASSQNNRGATGANVLTF.

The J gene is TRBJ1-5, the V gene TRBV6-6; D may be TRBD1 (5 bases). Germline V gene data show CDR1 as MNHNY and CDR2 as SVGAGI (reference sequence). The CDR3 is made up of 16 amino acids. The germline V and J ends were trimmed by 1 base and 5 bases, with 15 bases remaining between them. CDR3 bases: TGTGCCAGCAGTTACTGGGGCCCCTCCCCTGATCAGCCCCAGCATTTT. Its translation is CASSYWGPSPDQPQHF.

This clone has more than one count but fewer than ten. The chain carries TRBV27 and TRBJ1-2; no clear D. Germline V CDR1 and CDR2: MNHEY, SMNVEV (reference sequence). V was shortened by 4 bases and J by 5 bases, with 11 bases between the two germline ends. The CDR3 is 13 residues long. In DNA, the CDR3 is TGTGCCAGCAGTTCGGGAGTGGGATATGGCTACACCTTC. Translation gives CASSSGVGYGYTF.

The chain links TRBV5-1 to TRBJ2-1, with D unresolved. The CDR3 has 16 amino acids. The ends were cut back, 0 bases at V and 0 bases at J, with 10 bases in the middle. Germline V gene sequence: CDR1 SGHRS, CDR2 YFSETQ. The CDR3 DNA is TGCGCCAGCAGCTTGGCCCAGGCGAGCTCCTACAATGAGCAGTTCTTC. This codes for CASSLAQASSYNEQFF.